Following are 2 T cell receptor beta chains from one sample sequenced in a study of cytomegalovirus exposure and HLA in healthy donors. The PCR had 60 Vbeta and 13 Jbeta primers. Repertoires were generated with immunoSEQ multiplex PCR, while TCRdb's copy carries only in-frame clones and drops some. The table has around 150,000 clones, around three quarters seen once. Source material: PBMCs. The receptors shown here come from a man younger than 45 in good health and CMV-seronegative.

The chain has TRBV7-9 and TRBJ2-7, with D perhaps matching TRBD1 (6 bases). The V end was cut by 5 bases, the J end by 3 bases, with 17 bases between. Germline V gene data show CDR1 as SEHNR and CDR2 as FQNEAQ (reference sequence). The CDR3 has 15 amino acids. CDR3 in amino acids: CASSQGTSDIYEQYF. CDR3 in DNA: TGTGCCAGCAGCCAAGGGACATCGGACATCTACGAGCAGTACTTC.

This rearrangement joins TRBV11-2 to TRBJ2-7, with 7 bases identical to TRBD1. The CDR3 has 14 amino acids. The V and J ends lost 8 bases and 5 bases, in that order; junction bases with no gene match: 12. The germline CDR1 and CDR2 sequences are SGHAT and FQNNGV. CDR3 sequence: CASAPRQGPHEQYF. The CDR3 nucleotides read TGTGCCAGCGCCCCGAGACAGGGTCCCCACGAGCAGTACTTC.